This T cell receptor (beta chain) was profiled in a study of metastatic and nonmetastatic thyroid tumors. The germline gives CDR1 LGHDT, CDR2 YNNKEL (reference sequence). V was shortened by 0 bases and J by 7 bases, with 13 bases between the two germline ends. This CDR3 contains 15 residues. Patients were all untreated before their thyroid surgery. General observations from the study: For both blood and tumor, malignant thyroid tumors reportedly showed significantly higher TCR beta diversity than benign nodules did.

Concerning this clone itself: The antigen is unknown.

TCRdb redid the clone calls on the PCR reads using MiXCR. The sample lists 33,000 or so clones, roughly a fifth occurring once. The origin of this receptor is a female donor with papillary thyroid cancer or a benign thyroid nodule (not recorded which). Some clones in this sample may be carry-over from other donors' samples. Sequencing was done on a sample of blood. The rearrangement uses TRBV3-1 and TRBJ1-3; no clear D. This chain's CDR3 is CASSQDLGLRNTIYF. The DNA for the CDR3 is TGTGCCAGCAGCCAAGATTTGGGTCTTAGGAACACCATATATTTT. Full variable domain (missing parts from reference TRBV3-1 and TRBJ1-3): DTAVSQTPKYLVTQMGNDKSIKCEQNLGHDTMYWYKQDSKKFLKIMFSYNNKELIINETVPNRFSPKSPDKAHLNLHINSLELGDSAVYFCASSQDLGLRNTIYFGEGSWLTVV.